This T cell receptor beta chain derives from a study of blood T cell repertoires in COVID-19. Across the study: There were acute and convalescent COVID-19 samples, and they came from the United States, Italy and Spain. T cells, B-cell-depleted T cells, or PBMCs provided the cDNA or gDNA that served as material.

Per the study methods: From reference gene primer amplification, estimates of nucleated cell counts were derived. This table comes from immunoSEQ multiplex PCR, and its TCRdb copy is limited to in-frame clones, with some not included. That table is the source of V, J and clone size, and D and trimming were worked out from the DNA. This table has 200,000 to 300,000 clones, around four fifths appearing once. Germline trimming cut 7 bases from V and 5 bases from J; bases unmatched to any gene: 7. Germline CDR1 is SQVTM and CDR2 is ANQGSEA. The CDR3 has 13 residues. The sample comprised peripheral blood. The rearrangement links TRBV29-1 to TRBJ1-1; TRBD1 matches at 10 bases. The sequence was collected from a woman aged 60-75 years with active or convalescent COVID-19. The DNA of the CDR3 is TGCAGCGCGACCGGACAGGGGGGAACTGAAGCTTTCTTT. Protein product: CSATGQGGTEAFF.